The T cell receptor (beta chain) under discussion was sequenced for a study of blood T cell repertoires in COVID-19. Germline V gene lookup returns CDR1 MRHNA and CDR2 SNTAGT. There are 15 residues in the CDR3. V lost 0 bases and J lost 1; bases outside the gene matches: 3. Clones were sequenced by immunoSEQ multiplex PCR, and TCRdb holds only the in-frame ones, with some missing. The table includes some 56,000 clones, roughly 84% detected once. The chain is built from TRBV6-4 and TRBJ2-7; TRBD1 matches at 7 bases. The sample comprised peripheral blood. The TCR sequence derives from a woman of 80 years or more with acute or convalescent COVID-19. CDR3 sequence: CASSDSTGLSYEQYF. CDR3 coding DNA: TGTGCCAGCAGTGACTCGACAGGGTTGTCCTACGAGCAGTACTTC.